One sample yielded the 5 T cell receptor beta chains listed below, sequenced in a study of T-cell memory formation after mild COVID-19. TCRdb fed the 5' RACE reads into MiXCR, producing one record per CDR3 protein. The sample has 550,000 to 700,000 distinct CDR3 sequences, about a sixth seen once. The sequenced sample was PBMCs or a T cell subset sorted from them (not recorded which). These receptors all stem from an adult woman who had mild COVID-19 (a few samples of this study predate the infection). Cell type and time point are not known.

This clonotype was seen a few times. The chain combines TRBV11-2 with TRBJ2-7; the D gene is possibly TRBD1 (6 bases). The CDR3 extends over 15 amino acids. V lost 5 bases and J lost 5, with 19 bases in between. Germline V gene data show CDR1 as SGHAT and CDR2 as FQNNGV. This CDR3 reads CASSHIRGKKDEQYF. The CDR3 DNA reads TGTGCCAGCAGCCACATAAGGGGGAAGAAGGACGAGCAGTACTTC.

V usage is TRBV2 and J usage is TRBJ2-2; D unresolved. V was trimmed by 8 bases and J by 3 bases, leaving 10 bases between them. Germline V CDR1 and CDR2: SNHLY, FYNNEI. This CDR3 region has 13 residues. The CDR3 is CASLGEYTGELFF. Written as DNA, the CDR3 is TGTGCCAGCCTAGGCGAATACACCGGGGAGCTGTTTTTT. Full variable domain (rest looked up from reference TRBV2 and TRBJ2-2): EPEVTQTPSHQVTQMGQEVILRCVPISNHLYFYWYRQILGQKVEFLVSFYNNEISEKSEIFDDQFSVERPDGSNFTLKIRSTKLEDSAMYFCASLGEYTGELFFGEGSRLTVL.

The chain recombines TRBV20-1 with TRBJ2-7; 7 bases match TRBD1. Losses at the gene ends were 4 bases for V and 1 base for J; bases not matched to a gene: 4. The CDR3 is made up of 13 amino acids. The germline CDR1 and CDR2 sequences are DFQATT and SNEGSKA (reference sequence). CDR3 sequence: CSANRQGSYEQYF. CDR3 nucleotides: TGCAGTGCTAATCGACAGGGTTCCTACGAGCAGTACTTC.

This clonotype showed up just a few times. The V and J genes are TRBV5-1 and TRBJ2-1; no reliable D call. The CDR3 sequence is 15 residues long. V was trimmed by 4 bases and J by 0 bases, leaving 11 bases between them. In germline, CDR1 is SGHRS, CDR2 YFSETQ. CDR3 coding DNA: TGCGCCAGCAGCAACGACATGACCTCCTACAATGAGCAGTTCTTC. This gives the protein CASSNDMTSYNEQFF.

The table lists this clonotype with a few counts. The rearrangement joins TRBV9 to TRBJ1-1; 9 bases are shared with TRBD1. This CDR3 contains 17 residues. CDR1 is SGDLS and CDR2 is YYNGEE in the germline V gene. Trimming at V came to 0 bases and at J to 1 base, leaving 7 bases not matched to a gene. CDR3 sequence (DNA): TGTGCCAGCAGCGTAGATTCGGGGGGACAGGGGAACACTGAAGCTTTCTTT. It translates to CASSVDSGGQGNTEAFF.